The clone carrying this T cell receptor (beta chain) was counted only a few times. What it binds is not known. These data originate in a study of T cell responses to AZD1222 COVID-19 vaccine. Clones were read by immunoSEQ multiplex PCR, and TCRdb kept only the in-frame ones, dropping some. This table has 100,000 to 150,000 clones, around 84% appearing once. The study, taken as a whole, reports: Females outnumbered males among donors, who were mostly white British; clonal diversity was possibly underestimated.

The CDR3 runs 13 residues. Between the trimmed V and J ends, which lost 4 bases and 3 bases, there was a span of 13 bases. Germline CDR1 and CDR2: SQVTM and ANQGSEA. J is TRBJ2-7 and V is TRBV29-1, with a tentative D call TRBD1 (6 bases). This receptor was taken from an adult in good health. The sample in question was peripheral blood, obtained on day 0 of AZD1222 vaccination. The CDR3 DNA is TGCAGCGTTGTATCAGGGGTCCACTACGAGCAGTACTTC. Amino acids: CSVVSGVHYEQYF.